The rows below give T cell receptor beta chains drawn from one sample of a study of shared clonotypes between healthy human individuals. Profiling relied on immunoSEQ multiplex PCR, and the TCRdb table lists in-frame clones only, not all of them. Of about 2.1 million clones listed, around 93% are singletons. The sample taken for sequencing was naive CD8+ T cells from PBMCs. These receptors were collected from a man younger than 30 in good health. Some clones in this sample may be carry-over from other donors' samples. Both conserved end residues are trimmed from each CDR3. Not all rows give a size; the values are once, few, many and, for expanded clones, a class.

v_call	clone_size	j_call	cdr3_aa
TRBV9	.	TRBJ1-2	ASSVGVAFNYGYT
TRBV6-6	.	TRBJ1-3	ASSYSQGGGNTIY
TRBV28	.	TRBJ2-1	ASSLRSTEQF
TRBV28	.	TRBJ2-7	ASRDRTAAREQY
TRBV9	.	TRBJ1-2	ATHSWGSVVVSYGYT
TRBV4-3	once	TRBJ2-1	ASSQEGQGIVGEQF
TRBV10-1	.	TRBJ2-7	ASSEWRVYEQY
TRBV29-1	.	TRBJ2-4	SVEEWGSLNQGNIQY
TRBV7-9	.	TRBJ2-3	ASSLGRDDTQY
TRBV29-1	.	TRBJ2-1	SAGSYNEQF
TRBV7-9	.	TRBJ2-2	ASSLKGVANTGELF
TRBV25-1	.	TRBJ2-7	ASSWGALGEQY
TRBV10-3	.	TRBJ1-2	AITLTPNYGYT
TRBV27	.	TRBJ2-1	ASSPRTSGKDNEQF
TRBV7-9	.	TRBJ2-1	ASSPSTGPGNEQF
TRBV28	.	TRBJ2-3	ASTSGPWGTDTQY
TRBV5-6	.	TRBJ2-7	ASSGGNRRAYEQY
TRBV27	.	TRBJ2-7	ASSFSVGDSGYEQY
TRBV27	.	TRBJ2-1	ASWGRGQHEQF
TRBV19	.	TRBJ1-1	ASRRTRNTEAF
TRBV5-6	.	TRBJ2-7	ASSLARASGIYEQY
TRBV27	.	TRBJ2-7	ASTHSTGTRSYEQY
TRBV27	once	TRBJ1-2	ASSLGPSYGYT
TRBV11-1	.	TRBJ2-5	ASSSTSMPETQY
TRBV7-2	.	TRBJ2-7	ATTSGSSYEQY
TRBV28	.	TRBJ2-1	ASSFTLAGTSPVPYNEQF
TRBV27	.	TRBJ2-3	ASSFLGDTQY
TRBV27	.	TRBJ2-3	ASSLAGGLAADTQY
TRBV19	once	TRBJ1-2	ASSIPGSGYT
TRBV5-5	few	TRBJ2-5	ASSLDRGQETQY
TRBV30	.	TRBJ2-7	AWSHRVPYEQY
TRBV4-2	.	TRBJ2-2	ASSQWSNTGELF